These T cell receptor beta chains were read from a single sample in a study of shared clonotypes between healthy human individuals. Clones were sequenced by immunoSEQ multiplex PCR, and TCRdb holds only the in-frame ones, with some missing. The table records millions of clones, approximately 95% of them present only once. The sample taken for sequencing was naive CD4+ T cells from PBMCs. Receptors were obtained from a man younger than 35 in good health. Some clones in this sample may be carry-over from other donors' samples. The CDR3 runs from the conserved cysteine through the conserved F or W. D genes are given only for firm matches. Not all rows give a size; the values are once, few, many and, for expanded clones, a class.

v_gene	d_gene	j_gene	abundance	CDR3aa	CDR3nt
TRBV30	.	TRBJ1-6	.	CAWSVGGRVGSPLHF	TGTGCCTGGAGTGTAGGCGGCAGGGTGGGCTCACCCCTCCACTTT
TRBV2	TRBD1	TRBJ2-7	.	CASSSTGGEQYF	TGTGCCAGCAGTTCGACAGGGGGCGAGCAGTACTTC
TRBV28	.	TRBJ2-7	.	CASRSNDEQYF	TGTGCCAGCAGGTCAAACGACGAGCAGTACTTC
TRBV4-2	.	TRBJ2-3	once	CASSQVSPSENPTDTQYF	TGTGCCAGCAGCCAAGTGTCCCCTAGCGAGAACCCAACAGATACGCAGTATTTT
TRBV7-8	.	TRBJ1-1	.	CASSLVRGLNTEAFF	TGTGCCAGCAGCTTAGTTCGGGGGCTGAACACTGAAGCTTTCTTT
TRBV9	.	TRBJ1-2	.	CASSALVPNYGYTF	TGTGCCAGCAGCGCCTTAGTCCCTAACTATGGCTACACCTTC
TRBV7-9	TRBD2	TRBJ2-5	.	CASSPGTSGTKYQETQYF	TGTGCCAGCAGCCCCGGGACTAGCGGGACTAAGTACCAAGAGACCCAGTACTTC
TRBV11-2	TRBD1	TRBJ1-6	.	CASSSRGSTHSPLHF	TGTGCCAGCAGCTCCAGGGGGTCCACTCATTCACCCCTCCACTTT
TRBV2	.	TRBJ2-7	.	CASSTGRIAYEQYF	TGTGCCAGCAGCACCGGACGGATCGCCTACGAGCAGTACTTC
TRBV7-2	TRBD1	TRBJ2-1	.	CASSLLGQNLRDEQFF	TGTGCCAGCAGCCTACTGGGACAGAACCTTAGGGATGAGCAGTTCTTC
TRBV11-3	TRBD1	TRBJ2-7	once	CASSSGQGLDEQYF	TGTGCCAGCAGCTCGGGACAGGGTCTGGACGAGCAGTACTTC
TRBV5-4	TRBD2	TRBJ2-1	.	CASSLQLGLAGGEQFF	TGTGCCAGCAGCTTACAGCTGGGACTAGCGGGAGGCGAGCAGTTCTTC
TRBV6-5	TRBD2	TRBJ2-7	.	CASSYSGSYEQYF	TGTGCCAGCAGTTACAGCGGGAGCTACGAGCAGTACTTC
TRBV18	TRBD2	TRBJ2-2	.	CASSPRRVSGTSGLYTGELFF	TGTGCCAGCTCACCAAGGCGGGTTTCGGGGACTAGCGGCCTCTACACCGGGGAGCTGTTTTTT
TRBV5-4	TRBD2	TRBJ2-7	.	CASSSPRFGGGEQYF	TGTGCCAGCAGCTCCCCCCGGTTTGGGGGGGGCGAGCAGTACTTC
TRBV2	TRBD2	TRBJ2-3	.	CASRRMTSGYF	TGTGCCAGCAGACGTATGACTAGCGGGTATTTT
TRBV5-1	.	TRBJ2-3	.	CASSYKSDTQYF	TGCGCCAGCAGCTACAAATCGGATACGCAGTATTTT